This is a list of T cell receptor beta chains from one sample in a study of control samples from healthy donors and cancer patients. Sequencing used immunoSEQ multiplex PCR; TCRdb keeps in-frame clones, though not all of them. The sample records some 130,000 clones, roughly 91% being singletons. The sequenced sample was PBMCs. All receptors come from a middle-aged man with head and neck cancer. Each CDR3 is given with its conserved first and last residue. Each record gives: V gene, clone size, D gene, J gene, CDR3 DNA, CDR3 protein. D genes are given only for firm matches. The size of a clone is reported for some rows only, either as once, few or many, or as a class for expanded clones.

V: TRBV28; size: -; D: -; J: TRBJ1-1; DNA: TGTGCCAGCAGTTTATGGCGAACTGAAGCTTTCTTT; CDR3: CASSLWRTEAFF
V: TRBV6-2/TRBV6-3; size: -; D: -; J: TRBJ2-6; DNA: TGTGCCAGCAGTTACGACATCTCCTCTGGGGCCAACGTCCTGACTTTC; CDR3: CASSYDISSGANVLTF
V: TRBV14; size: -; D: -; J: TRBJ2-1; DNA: TGTGCCAGCAGCCAAGCGAATGAGCAGTTCTTC; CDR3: CASSQANEQFF
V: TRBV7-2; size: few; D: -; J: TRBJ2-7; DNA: TGTGCCAGCGGAGATTACGAGCAGTACTTC; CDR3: CASGDYEQYF
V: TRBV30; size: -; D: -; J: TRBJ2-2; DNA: TGTGCCTGGAGACCAGGGGCTAGATTAAACACCGGGGAGCTGTTTTTT; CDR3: CAWRPGARLNTGELFF
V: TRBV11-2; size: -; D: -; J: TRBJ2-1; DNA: TGTGCCAGCAGCCGTATCGATGAGCAGTTCTTC; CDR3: CASSRIDEQFF
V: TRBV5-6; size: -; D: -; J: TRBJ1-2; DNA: TGTGCCAGCAGTACCCCGGAAGCTAGTAGCTACACCTTC; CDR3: CASSTPEASSYTF
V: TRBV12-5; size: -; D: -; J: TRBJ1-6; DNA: TGTGCTAGTGGTTTGGTTTACGATTCACCCCTCCACTTT; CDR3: CASGLVYDSPLHF
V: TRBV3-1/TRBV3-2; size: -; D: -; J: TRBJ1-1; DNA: TGTGCCGCGGGACCGAACACTGAAGCTTTCTTT; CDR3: CAAGPNTEAFF
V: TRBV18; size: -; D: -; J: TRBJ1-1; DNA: TGTGCCAGCTCACAGTCGTTGGGGAACACTGAAGCTTTCTTT; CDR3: CASSQSLGNTEAFF
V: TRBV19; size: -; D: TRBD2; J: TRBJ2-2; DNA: TGTGCCAGTAGTCCTGGCGGGGGTCTGGCCGGGGAGCTGTTTTTT; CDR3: CASSPGGGLAGELFF
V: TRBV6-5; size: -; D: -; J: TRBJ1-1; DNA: TGTGCCAGCAGTTACCGAACAGGAGATGACACTGAAGCTTTCTTT; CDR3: CASSYRTGDDTEAFF
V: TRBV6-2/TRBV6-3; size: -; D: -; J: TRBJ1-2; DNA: TGTGCCAGCAGTTACTTAAGGGACTATCCCTATGGCTACACCTTC; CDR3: CASSYLRDYPYGYTF
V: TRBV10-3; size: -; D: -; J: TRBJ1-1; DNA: TGTGCCATCAGTGAGTCAGGCTCGGCTGAAGCTTTCTTT; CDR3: CAISESGSAEAFF
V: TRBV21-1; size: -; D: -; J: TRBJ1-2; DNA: TGTGCCAGCCCCAGAGGGATAAAGGACAGGGTGGGCTACACCTTC; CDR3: CASPRGIKDRVGYTF
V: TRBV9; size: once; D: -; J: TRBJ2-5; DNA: TGTGCCAGCAGCCGTTCCGGGAATTCGGTAGAGACCCAGTACTTC; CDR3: CASSRSGNSVETQYF
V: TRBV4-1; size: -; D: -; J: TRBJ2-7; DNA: TGCGCCAGCAGCCAAGTTGGGGACTCCTACGAGCAGTACTTC; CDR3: CASSQVGDSYEQYF
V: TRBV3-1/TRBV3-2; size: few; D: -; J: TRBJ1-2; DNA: TGTGCCAGCACCCGTGAGGGGGGAGGCTACACCTTC; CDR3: CASTREGGGYTF
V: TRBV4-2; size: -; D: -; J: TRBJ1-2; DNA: TGTGCCAGCAGCCAAGAAAAGAGTTCTGGCTACACCTTC; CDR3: CASSQEKSSGYTF
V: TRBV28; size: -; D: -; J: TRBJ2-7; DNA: TGTGCCAGCAGCCTTGAGAGCTCCTACGAGCAGTACTTC; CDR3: CASSLESSYEQYF
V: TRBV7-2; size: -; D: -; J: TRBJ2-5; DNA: TGTGCCAGCAGCTTTATCGGCGGGTTTATAGAGACCCAGTACTTC; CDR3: CASSFIGGFIETQYF
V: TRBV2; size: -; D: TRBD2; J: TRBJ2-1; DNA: TGTGCCAGCAGTGATAGCGGGGAGGCGCAGTTCTTC; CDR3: CASSDSGEAQFF
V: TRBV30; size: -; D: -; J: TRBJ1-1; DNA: TGTGCCTGGAGTGGGGTCACCACTGAAGCTTTCTTT; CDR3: CAWSGVTTEAFF
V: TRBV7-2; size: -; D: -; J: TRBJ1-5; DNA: TGTGCCAGCAGCCTTAGACCCTTGGGCAATCAGCCCCAGCATTTT; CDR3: CASSLRPLGNQPQHF
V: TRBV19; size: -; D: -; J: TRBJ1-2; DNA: TGTGCCAGTAGTATAGACTTGACAGCTAACTATGGCTACACCTTC; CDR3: CASSIDLTANYGYTF
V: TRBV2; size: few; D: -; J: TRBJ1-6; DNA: TGTGCCAGCATCAGGACGTATAATTCACCCCTCCACTTT; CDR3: CASIRTYNSPLHF
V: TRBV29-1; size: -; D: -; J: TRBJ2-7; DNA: TGCAGCGTCGGACATGAACTTTTGAAGGAGCAGTACTTC; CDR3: CSVGHELLKEQYF
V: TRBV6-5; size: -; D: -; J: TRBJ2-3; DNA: TGTGCCAGCATCGATCAGGGAGCAGATACGCAGTATTTT; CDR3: CASIDQGADTQYF
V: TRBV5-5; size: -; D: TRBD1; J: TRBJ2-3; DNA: TGTGCCAGCAGCTATACTAACCCGGGACAGGGCACAGATACGCAGTATTTT; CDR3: CASSYTNPGQGTDTQYF
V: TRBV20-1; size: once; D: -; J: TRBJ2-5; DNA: TGCAGTGCTAGCGGGGAAGAGACCCAGTACTTC; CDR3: CSASGEETQYF
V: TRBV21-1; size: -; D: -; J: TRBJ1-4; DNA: TGTGCCAGCACACAGGGTGGAACTAATGAAAAACTGTTTTTT; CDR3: CASTQGGTNEKLFF
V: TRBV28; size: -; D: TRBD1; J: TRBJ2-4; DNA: TGTGCCAGCAGCCTACCAGGGGGCACCAAAAACATTCAGTACTTC; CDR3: CASSLPGGTKNIQYF
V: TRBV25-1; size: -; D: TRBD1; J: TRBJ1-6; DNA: TGTGCCAGCAGGCTGTGGACAGGGCCAAATTCACCCCTCCACTTT; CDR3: CASRLWTGPNSPLHF